Below, 2 T cell receptor beta chains from the same sample are listed, as sequenced in a study of PD-1 blockade in classical Hodgkin lymphoma. Patients all relapsed after autologous stem cell transplantation, and there was variation in brentuximab vedotin exposure. Generated by immunoSEQ multiplex PCR, the TCRdb table keeps only in-frame clones and is missing some. The table has approximately 89,000 clones, approximately 80% seen once. The sample in question was peripheral blood mononuclear cells (PBMCs), obtained at baseline. These receptor sequences come from a human donor with classical Hodgkin lymphoma.

The CDR3: CASSPSGASTDTQYF. The CDR3 DNA is TGTGCCAGCAGCCCCAGCGGGGCTAGCACAGATACGCAGTATTTT. V usage is TRBV7-6 and J usage is TRBJ2-3, with 7 bases lining up with TRBD2. The J segment lost 0 bases and the V segment lost 5 bases, leaving 5 bases of the junction unmatched. The CDR3 loop spans 15 amino acids. The germline CDR1 and CDR2 sequences are SGHVS and FNYEAQ.

This rearrangement joins TRBV6-1 to TRBJ2-3; TRBD2 matches 12 bases. The J segment lost 0 bases and the V segment lost 3 bases, leaving 1 base of the junction unmatched. This CDR3 comprises 16 residues. Per the germline V gene, CDR1 is MNHNS and CDR2 is SASEGT. The CDR3 DNA follows: TGTGCCAGCAGTGATGGACTAGCGGGAAGCACAGATACGCAGTATTTT. Amino acids: CASSDGLAGSTDTQYF.